A single sample gave rise to the 25 T cell receptor beta chains below, sequenced in a study of identical twins. TCRdb redid the calling of the 5' RACE reads with MiXCR, one entry per CDR3 protein. The table records about 240,000 distinct CDR3 sequences, about 10% of them present only once. Sequenced material: memory T cells sorted from blood. The receptors were gathered from a man aged 50 or older in good health.

The chain carries TRBV20-1 and TRBJ2-1; possibly TRBD2 for D (6 bases). This CDR3 spans 15 amino acids. Germline V lookup: CDR1 DFQATT, CDR2 SNEGSKA (reference sequence). Trimming removed 0 bases at V and 7 bases at J, with 16 bases between. CDR3 DNA: TGCAGTGCTAGAGATCGGGGGAGCACCGGGAATGAGCAGTTCTTC. Translation gives CSARDRGSTGNEQFF.

In nucleotides, the CDR3 is TGTGCCACCAGTGGTCGGGACAGAGGACTAGATGTGGATACGCAGTATTTT. Protein: CATSGRDRGLDVDTQYF. The chain links TRBV24-1 to TRBJ2-3, with D possibly called TRBD1 or TRBD2 (7 bases each). V was cut by 5 bases and J by 6 bases, with 23 bases left in between. The CDR3 is 17 amino acids. Germline loops: CDR1 KGHDR, CDR2 SFDVKD.

This clonotype was recorded a few times. This chain's CDR3 is CASSQPIRGLAKNIQYF. As DNA, the CDR3 is TGCGCCAGCAGCCAACCCATTAGGGGTCTAGCCAAAAACATTCAGTACTTC. This chain joins TRBV4-1 and TRBJ2-4; D is possibly TRBD1 (5 bases). This CDR3 spans 17 amino acids. V gave up 2 bases and J gave up 0 bases, with 14 bases separating them. Looked up from germline, CDR1 is MGHRA and CDR2 is YSYEKL.

This clonotype was found many times. The chain uses TRBV20-1 and TRBJ2-6; D call uncertain. The CDR3 runs to 14 residues. The V gene lost 6 bases and the J gene lost 0 bases, with 9 bases spanning the gap. CDR1 DFQATT and CDR2 SNEGSKA come from the germline V gene (reference sequence). DNA of the CDR3: TGCAGTGCCCGTTGGGACTCTGGGGCCAACGTCCTGACTTTC. Translated, it gives CSARWDSGANVLTF.

This clonotype was observed a handful of times. The rearrangement links TRBV4-3 to TRBJ2-1; D unclear. The germline gives CDR1 LGHNA, CDR2 YSLEER. Trimming took off 1 base at V and 7 bases at J, with 14 bases between the two ends. This CDR3 contains 15 residues. The CDR3 protein is CASSQGYGSGNEQFF. In DNA form, the CDR3 reads TGCGCCAGCAGCCAAGGGTACGGGTCTGGGAATGAGCAGTTCTTC.

This clonotype has a handful of counts. This chain uses TRBV30 with TRBJ1-5, with D hard to call. Germline V gives CDR1 GTSNPN, CDR2 SVGIG (reference sequence). V was shortened by 1 base and J by 4 bases, with 11 bases between the two germline ends. The CDR3 is 14 amino acids. As DNA, the CDR3 is TGTGCCTGGAGTGATTTAGGCCTAAATCAGCCCCAGCATTTT. Residues: CAWSDLGLNQPQHF.

This sequence joins TRBV10-3 and TRBJ1-4; no clear D gene. The CDR3 is 13 residues long. Trimming pared 11 bases from V and 3 bases from J, leaving 13 bases between. CDR1 is ENHRY, CDR2 SYGVKD, per germline. The CDR3 sequence: CAAARNANEKLFF. The CDR3 DNA follows: TGTGCCGCGGCGAGGAATGCTAATGAAAAACTGTTTTTT.

There are a few counts of this clonotype. The chain links TRBV6-1 to TRBJ2-7, with 10 bases fitting TRBD2. CDR3 length equals 14 residues. Trimming took 4 bases from V and 5 from J; bases not matched to a gene: 5. Germline CDR1 reads MNHNS; CDR2 reads SASEGT. The CDR3 DNA is TGTGCCAGCAGTGGAACTAGCGGGGTCGACGAGCAGTACTTC. Encoded protein: CASSGTSGVDEQYF.

The chain carries TRBV30 and TRBJ2-5, with D perhaps being TRBD1 or TRBD2 (7 bases each). Germline CDR1 and CDR2: GTSNPN and SVGIG (reference sequence). With 7 bases removed from V and 4 bases from J, the gap between germline ends came to 19 bases. The CDR3 extends over 14 amino acids. The CDR3 sequence is CALGGRGGRETQYF. For the CDR3, the DNA is TGTGCCTTGGGGGGCAGGGGGGGCAGAGAGACCCAGTACTTC. Using reference TRBV30 and TRBJ2-5 for the parts outside the CDR3, the full variable domain is SQTIHQWPATLVQPVGSPLSLECTVEGTSNPNLYWYRQAAGRGLQLLFYSVGIGQISSEVPQNLSASRPQDRQFILSSKKLLLSDSGFYLCALGGRGGRETQYFGPGTRLLVL.

This clonotype was counted many times. This chain connects TRBV5-1 to TRBJ1-1; a weak D match, TRBD1 (6 bases). The CDR3 is 14 amino acids. V was clipped by 3 bases and J by 5 bases, with 14 bases between them. Looked up from germline, CDR1 is SGHRS and CDR2 is YFSETQ. CDR3 amino acids: CASSWGPGTTEAFF. In nucleotides, the CDR3 is TGCGCCAGCAGCTGGGGCCCGGGGACAACTGAAGCTTTCTTT. Complete variable domain (other parts from reference TRBV5-1 and TRBJ1-1): KAGVTQTPRYLIKTRGQQVTLSCSPISGHRSVSWYQQTPGQGLQFLFEYFSETQRNKGNFPGRFSGRQFSNSRSEMNVSTLELGDSALYLCASSWGPGTTEAFFGQGTRLTVV.

This clonotype was detected a few times. The chain uses TRBV20-1 and TRBJ2-7, with 12 bases lining up with TRBD2. V dropped 1 base and J dropped 2; count of bases not matched to a gene: 6. The germline V gene encodes CDR1 DFQATT and CDR2 SNEGSKA (reference sequence). The CDR3 runs 16 residues. The CDR3 DNA sequence: TGCAGTGCTAGAGCTAGCGGGGGGGTTATAACCTACGAGCAGTACTTC. This codes for CSARASGGVITYEQYF.

This clonotype came up a few times. CDR3 in DNA: TGTGCCAGCAGCCAAGTTTCCGGCAGCTCCTACGAGCAGTACTTC. Translating it yields CASSQVSGSSYEQYF. The chain uses TRBV3-1 and TRBJ2-7; D gene unclear. V gave up 1 base and J gave up 0 bases, with 10 bases separating them. The CDR3 has 15 residues. Germline V gene lookup returns CDR1 LGHDT and CDR2 YNNKEL (reference sequence).

There are many counts of this clonotype. The chain has TRBV6-2 or TRBV6-3 and TRBJ1-2; no clear D. Per the germline V gene, CDR1 is MNHEY and CDR2 is SVGEGT. V lost 8 bases, J lost 4 bases, and 11 bases lay in between. This CDR3 is 12 amino acids long. Written as DNA, the CDR3 is TGTGCCAGCTCACCCCCGGGCTATGGCTACACCTTC. Translated, it gives CASSPPGYGYTF.

V and J are TRBV19 and TRBJ1-1; D might be TRBD1 (5 bases). CDR1 LNHDA and CDR2 SQIVND come from the germline V gene (reference sequence). Trimming cost V 6 bases and J 1 base, with 15 bases left between them. The CDR3 is made up of 15 amino acids. This CDR3 reads CASSTGLRANTEAFF. CDR3 DNA: TGTGCCAGTAGCACCGGACTCAGGGCGAACACTGAAGCTTTCTTT.

This clonotype occurred many times. The rearrangement uses TRBV7-6 and TRBJ2-3; 10 nucleotides match TRBD2. The length of the CDR3 is 17 residues. J gave up 1 base and V 4 bases, and 8 bases lay outside the gene matches. CDR1 is SGHVS, CDR2 FNYEAQ, per germline. This CDR3 is CASSSAGGITRTDTQYF. The CDR3, as DNA: TGTGCCAGCAGCTCAGCGGGAGGGATCACTCGCACAGATACGCAGTATTTT.

This clonotype was seen more than once but under ten times. The V call is TRBV7-2, the J call TRBJ2-1; a possible D gene is TRBD1 (6 bases). Germline loops: CDR1 SGHTA, CDR2 FQGNSA. The CDR3 sequence is 14 residues long. Trimming cost V 3 bases and J 8 bases, with 14 bases left between them. CDR3 DNA sequence: TGTGCCAGCAGCTTGGCCGGGACAAGGCATGAGCAGTTCTTC. It codes for CASSLAGTRHEQFF. The full variable domain, in which reference TRBV7-2 and TRBJ2-1 provide the parts outside the CDR3, is GAGVSQSPSNKVTEKGKDVELRCDPISGHTALYWYRQSLGQGLEFLIYFQGNSAPDKSGLPSDRFSAERTGGSVSTLTIQRTQQEDSAVYLCASSLAGTRHEQFFGPGTRLTVL.

This clonotype was counted between two and nine times. The genes are TRBV11-2 and TRBJ2-3; the D is unclear. V was trimmed by 7 bases and J by 0 bases, leaving 5 bases between them. In germline, CDR1 is SGHAT, CDR2 FQNNGV. This CDR3 is 12 amino acids long. The CDR3 region is CASMLSTDTQYF. The CDR3 DNA is TGTGCCAGCATGCTAAGCACAGATACGCAGTATTTT.

The table lists this clonotype with many counts. The chain carries TRBV7-6 and TRBJ1-1, with 7 positions matching TRBD1. The CDR3 has 13 residues. Germline V CDR1 and CDR2: SGHVS, FNYEAQ. V was pared by 1 base and J by 8 bases, with 4 bases of the junction left unmatched. CDR3 in amino acids: CASSLETGTEAFF. CDR3 nucleotides: TGTGCCAGCAGCTTAGAGACAGGGACCGAAGCTTTCTTT.

This clonotype was seen repeatedly, ten times or more. The chain employs TRBV29-1 and TRBJ2-7; 11 bases map to TRBD2. The CDR3 sequence is 14 residues long. The V and J ends lost 4 bases and 3 bases, in that order; junction bases with no gene match: 5. Germline V gives CDR1 SQVTM, CDR2 ANQGSEA. Here the CDR3 reads CSVVGLAGGYEQYF. The CDR3 region has the DNA TGCAGCGTTGTTGGGCTAGCGGGAGGCTACGAGCAGTACTTC.

This chain connects TRBV19 to TRBJ2-3, with TRBD2 matching 10 bases. The CDR3 consists of 15 residues. The germline V gene encodes CDR1 LNHDA and CDR2 SQIVND (reference sequence). J was trimmed by 2 bases and V by 7 bases; bases with no gene match: 6. The CDR3 loop is CASTSSGGHTDTQYF. The DNA for the CDR3 is TGTGCCAGTACCTCTAGCGGGGGTCACACAGATACGCAGTATTTT.

Ten or more counts support this clonotype. This sequence joins TRBV20-1 and TRBJ2-3; possibly TRBD2 for D (6 bases). The germline V gene has CDR1 DFQATT and CDR2 SNEGSKA (reference sequence). The CDR3 is made up of 15 amino acids. The V gene lost 2 bases and the J gene lost 0 bases, with 12 bases spanning the gap. In DNA, the CDR3 is TGCAGTGCTAGACCACCTAGCGAAAGCACAGATACGCAGTATTTT. Translated, it gives CSARPPSESTDTQYF.

The chain joins TRBV29-1 to TRBJ1-1, with 7 bases fitting TRBD1. This CDR3 is built from 18 residues. The V gene end was trimmed by 0 bases and the J gene end by 0 bases; junction bases not matched to a gene: 13. Looked up from germline, CDR1 is SQVTM and CDR2 is ANQGSEA. CDR3 protein: CSVEDRGTARFMNTEAFF. CDR3 nucleotides: TGCAGCGTTGAAGATCGTGGGACAGCTCGCTTCATGAACACTGAAGCTTTCTTT.

The rearrangement joins TRBV20-1 to TRBJ2-3, with TRBD1 as a possible D gene (6 bases). This CDR3 region has 14 residues. V was clipped by 5 bases and J by 7 bases, with 19 bases between them. The V gene's germline CDR1 is DFQATT and CDR2 SNEGSKA (reference sequence). The CDR3 coding sequence is TGCAGTGCTTTTGAGTTGGGGGCAGGGAATACGCAGTATTTT. It translates to CSAFELGAGNTQYF.

This clonotype was seen a few times. This chain uses TRBV11-1 with TRBJ2-1, with 10 bases that match TRBD2. The CDR3 has 15 amino acids. Trimming took 6 bases from V and 10 from J; bases not matched to a gene: 12. Germline values: CDR1 SGHAT, CDR2 FQDESV (reference sequence). The CDR3 spells CASSRSSGRFEEQFF. The CDR3 DNA reads TGTGCCAGCAGTAGAAGTAGCGGGAGGTTCGAGGAGCAGTTCTTC.

The sample holds a few counts of this clonotype. J is TRBJ2-6 and V is TRBV28, with D tentatively TRBD2 (5 bases). Trimming removed 8 bases from V and 2 bases from J, with 25 bases in between. CDR3 size: 19 residues. Germline V gene lookup returns CDR1 MDHEN and CDR2 SYDVKM. The CDR3 bases are TGTGCCAGCCGAAGCCCGGGCCCAAGGGAGCTAACTGGGGCCAACGTCCTGACTTTC. As protein: CASRSPGPRELTGANVLTF.